The rows below give T cell receptor beta chains drawn from one sample of a study. Using its own MiXCR run on the RT-PCR reads, TCRdb lists one record per CDR3 protein. The data show hundreds of thousands of distinct CDR3 sequences, 14% seen once. Sequencing was carried out using memory CD4+ T cells from blood. The source is a female donor in good health, serving as a healthy control. Each CDR3 is given with its conserved first and last residue. D genes are given only for firm matches. For some rows the clone size is stated as once, few or many, or as a class when expanded; others skip it.

V: TRBV6-6
size: NA
D: NA
J: TRBJ2-5
DNA: TGTGCCAGCAGTTACCCTGTGGGCGGGGAGGAGGAGACCCAGTACTTC
CDR3: CASSYPVGGEEETQYF

V: TRBV9
size: few
D: NA
J: TRBJ2-5
DNA: TGTGCCAGCAGCGTAGCTAGCTGGATCCAAGAGACCCAGTACTTC
CDR3: CASSVASWIQETQYF

V: TRBV19
size: NA
D: NA
J: TRBJ2-6
DNA: TGTGCCAGTAGTATGCAAACGGGGGCCAACGTCCTGACTTTC
CDR3: CASSMQTGANVLTF

V: TRBV20-1
size: many
D: NA
J: TRBJ2-5
DNA: TGCAGTGCTCTTTCGGTGGAGACCCAGTACTTC
CDR3: CSALSVETQYF

V: TRBV5-6
size: NA
D: NA
J: TRBJ1-2
DNA: TGTGCCAGCAGAGTGACAGGCTTCTATGGCTACACCTTC
CDR3: CASRVTGFYGYTF

V: TRBV10-3
size: few
D: NA
J: TRBJ1-6
DNA: TGTGCCATCAGTGAAGGGGTTTCGGCCCTCCACTTT
CDR3: CAISEGVSALHF

V: TRBV7-9
size: NA
D: NA
J: TRBJ2-6
DNA: TGTGCCACCCCCCGGGGGAGCGTCTCTGGGGCCAACGTCCTGACTTTC
CDR3: CATPRGSVSGANVLTF

V: TRBV11-2
size: many
D: TRBD1
J: TRBJ2-2
DNA: TGTGCCAGCAGCGCAGGACAGGGTCCCGCCGGGGAGCTGTTTTTT
CDR3: CASSAGQGPAGELFF

V: TRBV18
size: few
D: TRBD1
J: TRBJ1-4
DNA: TGTGCCAGCTCACCACCGGGACAGCAAGGAGAAAAACTGTTTTTT
CDR3: CASSPPGQQGEKLFF

V: TRBV6-2/TRBV6-3
size: NA
D: NA
J: TRBJ2-7
DNA: TGTGCCAGCAGCTGGAGGGGGCTAGCCGTCTCCTACGAGCAGTACTTC
CDR3: CASSWRGLAVSYEQYF

V: TRBV27
size: few
D: NA
J: TRBJ2-5
DNA: TGTGCCAGCAGTTTACTAGGGTTGAGGCAAGAGACCCAGTACTTC
CDR3: CASSLLGLRQETQYF

V: TRBV20-1
size: many
D: TRBD2
J: TRBJ2-2
DNA: TGCAGTGCTAGCGGGAGGCGGAACACCGGGGAGCTGTTTTTT
CDR3: CSASGRRNTGELFF

V: TRBV4-3
size: many
D: NA
J: TRBJ1-2
DNA: TGCGCCAGCAGCCAAGGTGGAGGCGGGGACTATGGCTACACCTTC
CDR3: CASSQGGGGDYGYTF

V: TRBV20-1
size: few
D: NA
J: TRBJ2-3
DNA: TGCAGTGCCTTAGACAGGCGGAGCTTCATGAATACGCAGTATTTT
CDR3: CSALDRRSFMNTQYF

V: TRBV9
size: few
D: TRBD1
J: TRBJ2-1
DNA: TGTGCCAGCAGCGCGTCAGGGGGTAGCTACAATGAGCAGTTCTTC
CDR3: CASSASGGSYNEQFF

V: TRBV3-1
size: few
D: NA
J: TRBJ2-7
DNA: TGTGCCAGCAGCCAAGTGCCGACAGCCTCCGAGCAGTACTTC
CDR3: CASSQVPTASEQYF

V: TRBV4-3
size: many
D: NA
J: TRBJ2-2
DNA: TGCGCCAGCAGCCGCGGGATTACGAACACCGGGGAGCTGTTTTTT
CDR3: CASSRGITNTGELFF

V: TRBV20-1
size: few
D: NA
J: TRBJ2-7
DNA: TGCAGTGCTAGACAGGGATCCTACGAGCAGTACTTC
CDR3: CSARQGSYEQYF

V: TRBV3-1
size: NA
D: NA
J: TRBJ1-2
DNA: TGTGCCAGCAGCCAAGATCCACGCAACTATGGCTACACCTTC
CDR3: CASSQDPRNYGYTF

V: TRBV5-1
size: few
D: NA
J: TRBJ1-1
DNA: TGCGCCAGCAGCTTGGCCGGCGCAGCCGCTGGTAACACTGAAGCTTTCTTT
CDR3: CASSLAGAAAGNTEAFF

V: TRBV27
size: NA
D: TRBD1
J: TRBJ2-1
DNA: TGTGCCAGCAGTATGCAGGGGGTCTACAATGAGCAGTTCTTC
CDR3: CASSMQGVYNEQFF

V: TRBV7-9
size: few
D: TRBD1
J: TRBJ1-2
DNA: TGTGCCAGCAGCTCGACAGGGGTTCCCTATGGCTACACCTTC
CDR3: CASSSTGVPYGYTF